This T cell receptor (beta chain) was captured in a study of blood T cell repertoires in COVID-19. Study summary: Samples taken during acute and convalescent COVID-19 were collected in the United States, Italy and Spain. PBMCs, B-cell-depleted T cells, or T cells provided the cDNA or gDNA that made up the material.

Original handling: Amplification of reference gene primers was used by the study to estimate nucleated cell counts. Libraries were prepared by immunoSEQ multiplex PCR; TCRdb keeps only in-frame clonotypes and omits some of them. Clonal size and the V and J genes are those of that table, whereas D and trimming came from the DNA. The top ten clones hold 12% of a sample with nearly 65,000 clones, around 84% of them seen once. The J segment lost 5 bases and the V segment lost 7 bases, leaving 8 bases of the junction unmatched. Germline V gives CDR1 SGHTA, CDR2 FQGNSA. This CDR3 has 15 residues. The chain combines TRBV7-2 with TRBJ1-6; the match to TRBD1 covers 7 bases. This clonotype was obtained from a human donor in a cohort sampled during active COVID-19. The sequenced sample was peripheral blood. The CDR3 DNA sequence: TGTGCCAGCACCCAGCCGGGACAGCATAATTCACCCCTCCACTTT. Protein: CASTQPGQHNSPLHF.